This T cell receptor beta chain was observed in a study of a mutant IDH1 vaccine in newly diagnosed glioma. Time point meaning: baseline, week 1 (first vaccination visit). Treatment reported: pre-vaccination baseline after standard-of-care therapy. Each astrocytoma in the donors was new, WHO grade 3 or 4, IDH1-mutant and ATRX-lost. As for this clone: The antigen remains undetermined.

Clones were read by immunoSEQ multiplex PCR, and TCRdb kept only the in-frame ones, dropping some. The data show 50,000 or so clones, around 86% seen once. Study-wide results and limits: Patients mounted vaccine-induced immune responses in 85% to 95% of cases.

The sample in question was PBMCs, obtained from a glioma patient treated with radiotherapy, temozolomide or both. This sequence was found in a man aged 40-50 years with glioma.

Here the CDR3 DNA reads TGTGCCAGCAGTGCAGGGACAGGGGGCACAGATACGCAGTATTTT. Translating it yields CASSAGTGGTDTQYF. This chain connects TRBV6-4 to TRBJ2-3, with 10 bases that match TRBD1. Germline CDR1 is MRHNA and CDR2 is SNTAGT. CDR3 size: 15 residues. The junction had 2 bases not matched to a gene; V was cut back by 4 bases and J by 1 base.